This paragraph reports one T cell receptor (beta chain). Antigen unknown. The sample belongs to a study of monozygotic twins with inflammatory bowel disease. Regarding the study as a whole: The co-twins with IBD showed lower TCRbeta diversity (inverse Simpson) than their healthy siblings. Comparison of concordant versus discordant twins revealed no difference in repertoire similarity, possibly due to limited power.

CDR1 is LGHNA, CDR2 YSLEER, per germline. The CDR3 consists of 14 residues. For every donor, one blood sample of around 2.5 ml was drawn. Two nested PCRs, run for approximately 16 and 9 cycles, were applied to TCRalpha and TCRbeta cDNA. TCRdb reworked the 5' RACE reads into one entry per CDR3 protein, no DNA. The sample totals 300,000 to 350,000 distinct CDR3 sequences. The TCR originated in a human donor with ulcerative colitis or Crohn's disease, or a healthy co-twin of an affected twin (not recorded which). V gene TRBV4-3 combines with J gene TRBJ1-2; the D gene TCRdb calls, TRBD1, cannot be checked with no DNA. Sequencing used blood. The CDR3 region is CASSQGQTVYGYTF.